Presented here are 19 T cell receptor beta chains from one specimen sequenced in a study of blood T cell repertoires in COVID-19. TCRdb keeps only in-frame clones here, not all; method: immunoSEQ multiplex PCR. Of 250,000 to 350,000 clones detected, about 91% appear once; the ten largest clones hold approximately 7.2%. Sample: peripheral blood. These receptors came from a woman in her 30s who had recovered from COVID-19.

The rearrangement links TRBV6-5 to TRBJ2-3, with D possibly matching TRBD2 (5 bases). Germline loops: CDR1 MNHEY, CDR2 SVGAGI. Trimming removed 6 bases from V and 8 bases from J, with 15 bases in between. The CDR3 consists of 13 residues. The CDR3 spells CASSSPGGGTQYF. The CDR3 coding sequence is TGTGCCAGCAGCTCCCCGGGTGGAGGTACGCAGTATTTT.

The genes are TRBV7-2 and TRBJ2-2, with a possible D match to TRBD1 (5 bases). Germline values: CDR1 SGHTA, CDR2 FQGNSA. The CDR3 loop spans 16 amino acids. Deletions cut 5 bases from V and 0 bases from J, with 13 bases between. The CDR3 DNA reads as TGTGCCAGCAGCCTAAGACAGTTTTCGAACACCGGGGAGCTGTTTTTT. This encodes CASSLRQFSNTGELFF.

J is TRBJ2-1 and V is TRBV5-1; 7 bases are shared with TRBD1. With V trimmed by 3 bases and J by 5 bases, 8 bases remained unmatched. The germline V gene encodes CDR1 SGHRS and CDR2 YFSETQ. The CDR3 contains 15 residues. The CDR3 DNA is TGCGCCAGCAGCTCCGGGACAGTCAAAAACAATGAGCAGTTCTTC. Its translation is CASSSGTVKNNEQFF. Combining the CDR3 with reference TRBV5-1 and TRBJ2-1 gives the whole variable domain KAGVTQTPRYLIKTRGQQVTLSCSPISGHRSVSWYQQTPGQGLQFLFEYFSETQRNKGNFPGRFSGRQFSNSRSEMNVSTLELGDSALYLCASSSGTVKNNEQFFGPGTRLTVL.

This clone was counted between two and nine times. J is TRBJ1-5 and V is TRBV4-2; 7 bases agree with TRBD1. Trimming cost V 1 base and J 3 bases; bases outside gene matches: 3. Germline CDR1 and CDR2: LGHNA and YNFKEQ. The CDR3 consists of 15 residues. The CDR3 region is CASSQVGQANQPQHF. CDR3 nucleotides: TGTGCCAGCAGCCAAGTCGGACAGGCCAATCAGCCCCAGCATTTT.

This chain joins TRBV5-1 and TRBJ2-5; D is perhaps TRBD2 (6 bases). V lost 0 bases and J lost 0, with 15 bases in between. The CDR3 runs to 17 residues. Germline loops: CDR1 SGHRS, CDR2 YFSETQ. CDR3 in DNA: TGCGCCAGCAGCTTGGCGGTCGTAGCGGAGTACCAAGAGACCCAGTACTTC. Its translation is CASSLAVVAEYQETQYF.

The count of this clone is one. The V gene is TRBV15, the J gene TRBJ2-3; 9 nucleotides line up with TRBD2. The CDR3 has 15 residues. The ends lost 4 bases at V and 5 bases at J; junction bases unmatched: 7. From germline, CDR1 is LNHNV and CDR2 YYDKDF (reference sequence). CDR3 coding DNA: TGTGCCACCAGCAAAGGCGGGGGGGCTGAAGATACGCAGTATTTT. Its protein is CATSKGGGAEDTQYF.

The gene calls are TRBV7-6 and TRBJ2-7; 9 bases align to TRBD1. Germline-derived CDR1 and CDR2 are SGHVS and FNYEAQ. V trimming: 5 bases; J trimming: 1 base; junction bases outside the gene matches: 9. This CDR3 is built from 16 residues. CDR3 sequence: CASSPRETGGSYEQYF. The CDR3 coding sequence is TGTGCCAGCAGCCCCCGTGAGACAGGGGGTTCCTACGAGCAGTACTTC.

This chain connects TRBV9 to TRBJ2-3, with D unclear. The CDR3 contains 13 residues. The V gene's germline CDR1 is SGDLS and CDR2 YYNGEE. V gave up 5 bases and J gave up 4 bases, with 11 bases separating them. The CDR3 region is CASRRFPSDTQYF. As DNA, the CDR3 is TGTGCCAGCAGGCGGTTCCCGTCAGATACGCAGTATTTT.

The V gene is TRBV10-3, the J gene TRBJ2-7; the D gene is possibly TRBD2 (7 bases). The CDR3 is 15 amino acids. CDR1 is ENHRY, CDR2 SYGVKD, per germline. The V and J ends lost 4 bases and 3 bases respectively, with 16 bases between them. The CDR3 nucleotides are TGTGCCATCAGTGGGGGGGGCTCTGGGAGCTACGAGCAGTACTTC. Translation: CAISGGGSGSYEQYF.

This clone showed up just once. V usage is TRBV6-5 and J usage is TRBJ2-1; 8 nucleotides match TRBD1. The CDR3 has 14 amino acids. Unmatched junction bases numbered 2, after V lost 0 bases and J lost 7 bases. The germline CDR1 and CDR2 sequences are MNHEY and SVGAGI. The CDR3 region is CASSYSDRGNEQFF. As DNA, the CDR3 is TGTGCCAGCAGTTACTCTGACAGGGGAAATGAGCAGTTCTTC.

This clone has only one observation. The chain has TRBV7-8 and TRBJ1-5; 10 bases agree with TRBD1. The CDR3 loop spans 19 amino acids. Germline lookup yields CDR1 SGHVS and CDR2 FQNEAQ. V lost 5 bases and J lost 1; bases outside the gene matches: 14. CDR3 sequence (DNA): TGTGCCAGCAGCAGTTACCGGGACAGGGGACTTTTAAGCAATCAGCCCCAGCATTTT. Translated: CASSSYRDRGLLSNQPQHF.

This rearrangement joins TRBV4-1 to TRBJ2-3; 7 nucleotides match TRBD2. The germline V gene encodes CDR1 MGHRA and CDR2 YSYEKL. With 0 bases clipped from V and 0 bases from J, the junction kept 3 bases outside the gene matches. The CDR3 is 16 residues long. The CDR3 spells CASSQEASGSTDTQYF. CDR3 bases: TGCGCCAGCAGCCAAGAGGCTAGCGGAAGCACAGATACGCAGTATTTT.

This CDR3 reads CASGSWGQGYEQYF. CDR3 in DNA: TGTGCCAGCGGCTCATGGGGACAGGGCTACGAGCAGTACTTC. This chain uses TRBV28 with TRBJ2-7; 9 nucleotides align to TRBD1. CDR3 length: 14 residues. From germline, CDR1 is MDHEN and CDR2 SYDVKM. V was pared by 8 bases and J by 3 bases, with 8 bases of the junction left unmatched.

This clone was detected once. The CDR3 nucleotides are TGTGCCAGCAGTTCCGGACTCTCTGGGGCCAACGTCCTGACTTTC. Protein: CASSSGLSGANVLTF. The V gene is TRBV28, the J gene TRBJ2-6; D might be TRBD2 (5 bases). CDR1 is MDHEN, CDR2 SYDVKM, per germline. This CDR3 has 15 amino acids. Trimming cost V 4 bases and J 0 bases, with 7 bases left between them.

The CDR3 loop reads CASSSMGHLEAFF. The DNA of the CDR3 is TGTGCCAGCAGCTCAATGGGACACCTTGAAGCTTTCTTT. V and J are TRBV7-2 and TRBJ1-1, with D maybe TRBD1 (6 bases). The V end lost 4 bases, the J end lost 7 bases, and 13 bases lay between the germline ends. Per the germline V gene, CDR1 is SGHTA and CDR2 is FQGNSA. This CDR3 is built from 13 residues.

The chain uses TRBV5-1 and TRBJ1-4; no firm D call. The CDR3 consists of 14 residues. The V end was cut by 0 bases, the J end by 8 bases, with 11 bases between. Germline V gives CDR1 SGHRS, CDR2 YFSETQ. CDR3 coding DNA: TGCGCCAGCAGCTTGGGTCGGGCGGGGGAAAAACTGTTTTTT. This sequence encodes CASSLGRAGEKLFF.

V usage is TRBV28 and J usage is TRBJ1-1, with D unclear. Germline V lookup: CDR1 MDHEN, CDR2 SYDVKM. Trimming stripped 3 bases from V and 5 bases from J, with 13 bases between. This CDR3 has 14 amino acids. CDR3 sequence: CASSFRREWTEAFF. The CDR3 DNA is TGTGCCAGCAGTTTCAGAAGGGAGTGGACTGAAGCTTTCTTT.

The rearrangement uses TRBV19 and TRBJ1-1; possibly TRBD1 for D (6 bases). The CDR3 extends over 14 amino acids. The V and J ends lost 6 bases and 4 bases respectively, with 15 bases between them. Per germline, CDR1 LNHDA and CDR2 SQIVND (reference sequence). As DNA, the CDR3 is TGTGCCAGTAGACTACAGGGTGAAAGCACTGAAGCTTTCTTT. Protein: CASRLQGESTEAFF. The full variable domain, in which reference TRBV19 and TRBJ1-1 provide the parts outside the CDR3, is DGGITQSPKYLFRKEGQNVTLSCEQNLNHDAMYWYRQDPGQGLRLIYYSQIVNDFQKGDIAEGYSVSREKKESFPLTVTSAQKNPTAFYLCASRLQGESTEAFFGQGTRLTVV.

The rearrangement joins TRBV29-1 to TRBJ2-5, with D perhaps TRBD2 (5 bases). Germline V gene data show CDR1 as SQVTM and CDR2 as ANQGSEA. V lost 0 bases to trimming and J lost 1 base, with 6 bases between them. The CDR3 has 13 amino acids. The CDR3, as DNA: TGCAGCGTTGAAGAGGGAGCCCAAGAGACCCAGTACTTC. This encodes CSVEEGAQETQYF.